A selection of T cell receptor beta chains follows, all from one sample in a study of blood T cells in healthy people across ages. TCRdb re-called the 5' RACE reads through MiXCR, storing one row per CDR3 protein. The sample consists of 700,000 or so distinct CDR3 sequences, approximately 40% of them appearing once. What was sequenced was blood. Receptors originate from an elderly man in good health. The CDR3 runs from the conserved cysteine through the conserved F or W. A D gene is named only where the DNA matches it firmly. Clone sizes are given selectively: once, few, many, or a class where the clone is expanded.

D: TRBD2
J: TRBJ2-5
V: TRBV5-1
size: -
DNA: TGCGCCAGCCTTAGGGCTAGCGGGTCCTTCACGGGGGAGACCCAGTACTTC
CDR3: CASLRASGSFTGETQYF

D: -
J: TRBJ1-1
V: TRBV11-3
size: -
DNA: TGTGCCAGCAGCTTAGACCGGGGGCCGAACACTGAAGCTTTCTTT
CDR3: CASSLDRGPNTEAFF

D: TRBD2
J: TRBJ2-3
V: TRBV29-1
size: -
DNA: TGCAGCGCCTTAGCGGGAACCACAGATACGCAGTATTTT
CDR3: CSALAGTTDTQYF

D: TRBD1
J: TRBJ2-5
V: TRBV7-3
size: few
DNA: TGTGCCAGCAGCTGGGACAGTCTTACAGAGACCCAGTACTTC
CDR3: CASSWDSLTETQYF

D: -
J: TRBJ2-7
V: TRBV7-2
size: -
DNA: TGTGCCAGCAGCTTAGCGGGAGCAGGGGAGTCCCAGTACTTC
CDR3: CASSLAGAGESQYF

D: -
J: TRBJ1-1
V: TRBV12-3/TRBV12-4
size: -
DNA: TGTGCCAGCAGCCCTGTAACAAGAAACACTGAAGCTTTCTTT
CDR3: CASSPVTRNTEAFF

D: -
J: TRBJ1-5
V: TRBV30
size: -
DNA: TGTGCCTGGGGAGACAGGTACAATCAGCCCCAGCATTTT
CDR3: CAWGDRYNQPQHF

D: TRBD2
J: TRBJ2-3
V: TRBV27
size: few
DNA: TGTGCCAGCAGTTTATCGTCGGGGGGGCACACAGATACGCAGTATTTT
CDR3: CASSLSSGGHTDTQYF

D: TRBD1
J: TRBJ2-1
V: TRBV12-3/TRBV12-4
size: -
DNA: TGTGCCAGCACCGGGGACAGGGGTTCCTACAATGAGCAGTTCTTC
CDR3: CASTGDRGSYNEQFF

D: -
J: TRBJ2-3
V: TRBV7-8
size: few
DNA: TGTGCCAGCAGCTTAATGCCTAGCGATTTGACAGATACGCAGTATTTT
CDR3: CASSLMPSDLTDTQYF

D: -
J: TRBJ2-5
V: TRBV28
size: many
DNA: TGTGCCAGCAACCCGGGACGGCGGGAGACCCAGTACTTC
CDR3: CASNPGRRETQYF

D: TRBD1
J: TRBJ1-1
V: TRBV6-6
size: -
DNA: TGTGCCAGCAGTTGGGTTGAGACAGGGAAGGAAGCTTTCTTT
CDR3: CASSWVETGKEAFF

D: -
J: TRBJ2-1
V: TRBV29-1
size: -
DNA: TGCAGCGTTGCTCGGAAACGAACCTACAATGAGCAGTTCTTC
CDR3: CSVARKRTYNEQFF

D: -
J: TRBJ1-2
V: TRBV29-1
size: few
DNA: TGCAGCGTTGATTTCAGGGAGGGAATCTATGGCTACACCTTC
CDR3: CSVDFREGIYGYTF

D: TRBD1
J: TRBJ1-1
V: TRBV7-2
size: -
DNA: TGTGCCAGCAGCGGACGGACAGGGGTGAACACTGAAGCTTTCTTT
CDR3: CASSGRTGVNTEAFF

D: -
J: TRBJ2-1
V: TRBV7-3
size: many
DNA: TGTGCCAGCAGCTTACGGGAGTCTAGCTACAATGAGCAGTTCTTC
CDR3: CASSLRESSYNEQFF

D: -
J: TRBJ1-2
V: TRBV20-1
size: many
DNA: TGCAGTGCTAGTCCTCCGGCGGGGGGACTTCGGACTTTAAACTATGGCTACACCTTC
CDR3: CSASPPAGGLRTLNYGYTF

D: TRBD2
J: TRBJ2-3
V: TRBV12-3/TRBV12-4
size: -
DNA: TGTGCCAGCAGACGACCACTAGCGGGAGGCTCAGATACGCAGTATTTT
CDR3: CASRRPLAGGSDTQYF

D: -
J: TRBJ2-1
V: TRBV3-1
size: few
DNA: TGTGCCAGCAGCCAAGGGGGACATAATGAGCAGTTCTTC
CDR3: CASSQGGHNEQFF

D: -
J: TRBJ2-7
V: TRBV5-1
size: few
DNA: TGCGCCAGCAGCTTGGCGTGGGCTTCCTACGAGCAGTACTTC
CDR3: CASSLAWASYEQYF

D: TRBD1
J: TRBJ2-3
V: TRBV20-1
size: -
DNA: TGCAGTGCTAGGGTGGGACAGCTTAGCACAGATACGCAGTATTTT
CDR3: CSARVGQLSTDTQYF

D: -
J: TRBJ2-3
V: TRBV13
size: -
DNA: TGTGCCAGCAGCTTAGATCTTTCTCCGATTCCGGATACGCAGTATTTT
CDR3: CASSLDLSPIPDTQYF

D: -
J: TRBJ2-1
V: TRBV4-2
size: few
DNA: TGTGCCAGCAGCCAAGATTCGCATAGTAGCAATGAGCAGTTCTTC
CDR3: CASSQDSHSSNEQFF

D: TRBD2
J: TRBJ2-7
V: TRBV12-3/TRBV12-4
size: -
DNA: TGTGCCAGCAACGACCCCACGGGACTAGCGGGGGGCCCACAGTACTTC
CDR3: CASNDPTGLAGGPQYF

D: TRBD1
J: TRBJ2-6
V: TRBV5-1
size: few
DNA: TGCGCCAGCACCCCCGACAGGGCCGGGGCCAACGTCCTGACTTTC
CDR3: CASTPDRAGANVLTF

D: -
J: TRBJ2-7
V: TRBV29-1
size: -
DNA: TGCAGCGTTGTTACTTCTCGGGAGTACGAGCAGTACTTC
CDR3: CSVVTSREYEQYF

D: -
J: TRBJ2-7
V: TRBV20-1
size: once
DNA: TGCAGTGCTAGAGATGGGATGACTCCATACGAGCAGTACTTC
CDR3: CSARDGMTPYEQYF

D: TRBD2
J: TRBJ2-3
V: TRBV28
size: few
DNA: TGTGCCAGCAGTTTAAACCCAATAGCGGGGGATCTTACAGATACGCAGTATTTT
CDR3: CASSLNPIAGDLTDTQYF

D: TRBD2
J: TRBJ2-1
V: TRBV7-9
size: few
DNA: TGTGCCAGCAGCATGACAGGAGCCGGGACTAGCGGGAGGGCCAATGAGCAGTTCTTC
CDR3: CASSMTGAGTSGRANEQFF

D: TRBD1
J: TRBJ2-5
V: TRBV24-1
size: once
DNA: TGTGCCGCCAGTGACCCTGGACAGGTCGGCCAAGAGACCCGGTACTTC
CDR3: CAASDPGQVGQETRYF

D: -
J: TRBJ1-1
V: TRBV7-9
size: -
DNA: TGTGCCAGCAGCTTCCCGATAACGGGGAACACTGAAGCTTTCTTT
CDR3: CASSFPITGNTEAFF

D: TRBD2
J: TRBJ2-2
V: TRBV7-2
size: once
DNA: TGTGCCAGCAGCCCCCCTAGCGGGAGAGTCACCGGGGAGCTGTTTTTT
CDR3: CASSPPSGRVTGELFF

D: -
J: TRBJ2-7
V: TRBV5-6
size: few
DNA: TGTGCCAGCAGTGACCGTGGACAGCTCTACGAGCAGTACTTC
CDR3: CASSDRGQLYEQYF

D: TRBD2
J: TRBJ2-3
V: TRBV5-6
size: -
DNA: TGTGCCAGCTCGACTAGCGGGAGAGGGACAGATACGCAGTATTTT
CDR3: CASSTSGRGTDTQYF

D: -
J: TRBJ2-5
V: TRBV11-3
size: -
DNA: TGTGCCAGCAGCTTAGGGCACAGCCAAGAGACCCAGTACTTC
CDR3: CASSLGHSQETQYF

D: TRBD1
J: TRBJ1-4
V: TRBV20-1
size: once
DNA: TGCAGTGCTAGTCTTGGACAGGGAGGGGAAAAACTGTTTTTT
CDR3: CSASLGQGGEKLFF

D: TRBD2
J: TRBJ2-1
V: TRBV18
size: many
DNA: TGCGCCAGCAGCCCGGGATTGGCGGGAGACAATGAGCAGTTCTTC
CDR3: CASSPGLAGDNEQFF

D: TRBD2
J: TRBJ2-7
V: TRBV7-2
size: -
DNA: TGTGCCAGCAGCTTTATGTCTAGCGGGGGATACGAGCAGTACTTC
CDR3: CASSFMSSGGYEQYF

D: TRBD1
J: TRBJ2-7
V: TRBV5-1
size: few
DNA: TGCGCCAGCAGCTTTAGCCCAGACAGGGTAGTCAACGAGCAGTACTTC
CDR3: CASSFSPDRVVNEQYF